The 27 T cell receptor beta chains in this list originate from one sample, sequenced in a study of human T cells and chemical hapten exposure. TCRdb called the 5' RACE reads again in MiXCR, with one record for every CDR3 protein. The data hold tens of thousands of distinct CDR3 sequences, with approximately 15% observed a single time. Unfractionated whole blood was the source from which total RNA was extracted. These receptor sequences come from a female donor in good health.

This rearrangement joins TRBV15 to TRBJ2-3; 7 bases match TRBD2. Germline V gives CDR1 LNHNV, CDR2 YYDKDF (reference sequence). This CDR3 is built from 15 residues. V gave up 1 base and J gave up 4 bases; unmatched junction bases: 5. This CDR3 is CATSRGTRGSDTQYF. As DNA, the CDR3 is TGTGCCACCAGCAGAGGGACGCGGGGGTCAGATACGCAGTATTTT.

The genes are TRBV12-3 or TRBV12-4 and TRBJ2-3; D uncertain. Trimming shortened V by 2 bases and J by 3 bases, and 6 bases separated the two germline ends. The CDR3 loop spans 13 amino acids. CDR3 amino acids: CASSLLATDTQYF. As DNA, the CDR3 is TGTGCCAGCAGTTTATTAGCAACAGATACGCAGTATTTT.

This clonotype was found a few times. The chain employs TRBV28 and TRBJ1-2; D might be TRBD1 (5 bases). Trimming stripped 6 bases from V and 5 bases from J, with 22 bases between. The CDR3 is 16 amino acids. The germline V gene has CDR1 MDHEN and CDR2 SYDVKM. DNA for the CDR3: TGTGCCAGCAGAGTCGGGGGAGGTTCGAGCCGATATGGCTACACCTTC. It encodes CASRVGGGSSRYGYTF.

J is TRBJ1-5 and V is TRBV19; D is undetermined. CDR1 and CDR2 (germline): LNHDA, SQIVND (reference sequence). This CDR3 spans 13 amino acids. Trimming pared 7 bases from V and 7 bases from J, leaving 14 bases between. DNA of the CDR3: TGTGCCAGTAAGAACCTAGGTTTCCAGCCCCAGCATTTT. This translates into CASKNLGFQPQHF.

This clonotype was counted only a few times. The genes are TRBV19 and TRBJ2-7; D perhaps matches TRBD2 (6 bases). The germline V gene encodes CDR1 LNHDA and CDR2 SQIVND (reference sequence). This CDR3 is 16 amino acids long. Trimming removed 0 bases from V and 4 bases from J, with 16 bases in between. CDR3 in amino acids: CASSIDLTSRLYEQYF. CDR3 DNA sequence: TGTGCCAGTAGTATAGATCTGACTAGTCGTTTATACGAGCAGTACTTC.

This clonotype was recorded a few times. The chain has TRBV6-5 and TRBJ1-5; TRBD1 matches 7 bases. V gave up 6 bases and J gave up 4 bases; unmatched junction bases: 3. The CDR3 has 13 amino acids. Per germline, CDR1 MNHEY and CDR2 SVGAGI. For the CDR3, the DNA is TGTGCCAGCAGACTACAGGGGAATCAGCCCCAGCATTTT. It codes for CASRLQGNQPQHF.

This clonotype was counted between two and nine times. The V and J genes are TRBV3-1 and TRBJ2-6, with 7 bases that match TRBD1. The V and J ends lost 1 base and 0 bases, in that order; junction bases with no gene match: 3. Per germline, CDR1 LGHDT and CDR2 YNNKEL (reference sequence). The CDR3 covers 17 residues. CDR3 coding DNA: TGTGCCAGCAGCCAAGTCTACAGGGGCTCTGGGGCCAACGTCCTGACTTTC. It yields the protein CASSQVYRGSGANVLTF.

The sample holds a few counts of this clonotype. The genes are TRBV9 and TRBJ1-2, with D uncertain. The CDR3 consists of 15 residues. Trimming removed 1 base from V and 3 bases from J, with 13 bases in between. Germline CDR1 is SGDLS and CDR2 is YYNGEE. The CDR3 region has the DNA TGTGCCAGCAGCGTATTCTCCCTGGCGGACTATGGCTACACCTTC. Amino acid sequence: CASSVFSLADYGYTF. Using reference TRBV9 and TRBJ1-2 for the parts outside the CDR3, the full variable domain is DSGVTQTPKHLITATGQRVTLRCSPRSGDLSVYWYQQSLDQGLQFLIQYYNGEERAKGNILERFSAQQFPDLHSELNLSSLELGDSALYFCASSVFSLADYGYTFGSGTRLTVV.

There are a few counts of this clonotype. The genes are TRBV20-1 and TRBJ2-3; possible D gene TRBD2, 6 bases. Trimming left V 4 bases short and J 6 bases short, with 17 bases between. The CDR3 totals 14 residues. Germline V gene lookup returns CDR1 DFQATT and CDR2 SNEGSKA (reference sequence). DNA for the CDR3: TGCAGTGCTACCTCACTCCCTGGGACTGATACGCAGTATTTT. Translated: CSATSLPGTDTQYF.

The chain employs TRBV2 and TRBJ1-6; D uncertain. CDR1 and CDR2 from the germline V gene are SNHLY and FYNNEI. This CDR3 has 13 residues. The V end was cut by 5 bases, the J end by 8 bases, with 10 bases between. CDR3 DNA sequence: TGTGCCAGCAGTAAACTCGAGGATTCACCCCTCCACTTT. Translation: CASSKLEDSPLHF.

This chain connects TRBV15 to TRBJ2-3; TRBD2 aligns across 9 bases. Losses at the gene ends were 9 bases for V and 8 bases for J; bases not matched to a gene: 15. This CDR3 is 15 amino acids long. CDR1 is LNHNV and CDR2 is YYDKDF in the germline V gene (reference sequence). This CDR3 reads CATSPWAGGRSTQYF. CDR3 bases: TGTGCCACGTCACCGTGGGCGGGGGGGCGAAGTACGCAGTATTTT.

The V call is TRBV12-3 or TRBV12-4, the J call TRBJ2-3; TRBD2 aligns across 12 bases. Germline trimming cut 5 bases from V and 3 bases from J; bases unmatched to any gene: 12. The CDR3 sequence is 18 residues long. CDR3 loop: CASSHLAGGPVLTDTQYF. Here the CDR3 DNA reads TGTGCCAGCAGTCATCTAGCGGGGGGGCCAGTCCTAACAGATACGCAGTATTTT.

J is TRBJ2-3 and V is TRBV7-2; D is possibly TRBD2 (5 bases). Germline values: CDR1 SGHTA, CDR2 FQGNSA. V lost 4 bases, J lost 0 bases, and 14 bases lay in between. The CDR3 extends over 16 amino acids. Written as DNA, the CDR3 is TGTGCCAGCAGCTCCAGGACTGCGCCAAGCACAGATACGCAGTATTTT. The encoded protein is CASSSRTAPSTDTQYF.

The chain combines TRBV12-3 or TRBV12-4 with TRBJ1-2, with 7 bases lining up with TRBD1. V was clipped by 5 bases and J by 12 bases; unmatched bases: 9. CDR3 size: 12 residues. The CDR3 DNA follows: TGTGCCAGCAGTCCCTCGGACAGGCTTAACACCTTC. It specifies CASSPSDRLNTF.

The gene calls are TRBV28 and TRBJ1-4; 7 bases are a match to TRBD1. Trimming removed 5 bases from V and 4 bases from J; junction bases left unmatched: 4. The germline V gene has CDR1 MDHEN and CDR2 SYDVKM. This CDR3 spans 14 amino acids. DNA for the CDR3: TGTGCCAGCAGTACGAGGGGGCTTAATGAAAAACTGTTTTTT. Amino acid sequence: CASSTRGLNEKLFF.

The sample holds a few counts of this clonotype. The gene calls are TRBV5-1 and TRBJ2-7, with 9 bases identical to TRBD1. There are 16 residues in the CDR3. Per the germline V gene, CDR1 is SGHRS and CDR2 is YFSETQ. V gave up 0 bases and J gave up 5 bases; unmatched junction bases: 9. The CDR3 sequence: CASSLARTGVAHEQYF. CDR3 DNA: TGCGCCAGCAGCTTGGCCCGGACAGGGGTTGCCCACGAGCAGTACTTC.

This clonotype has ten or more counts. This rearrangement joins TRBV7-9 to TRBJ2-3, with D possibly being TRBD2 (6 bases). The CDR3 runs to 15 residues. V shed 8 bases and J shed 6 bases, with 21 bases lying between them. CDR1 is SEHNR and CDR2 is FQNEAQ in the germline V gene (reference sequence). The CDR3 loop reads CASGTFRGAGDTQYF. In DNA, the CDR3 is TGTGCCAGCGGGACTTTTCGAGGAGCGGGCGATACGCAGTATTTT. The full variable domain, with the rest looked up from reference TRBV7-9 and TRBJ2-3, is DTGVSQNPRHKITKRGQNVTFRCDPISEHNRLYWYRQTLGQGPEFLTYFQNEAQLEKSRLLSDRFSAERPKGSFSTLEIQRTEQGDSAMYLCASGTFRGAGDTQYFGPGTRLTVL.

This clonotype was counted at least ten times. This chain uses TRBV28 with TRBJ1-2; a possible D gene is TRBD1 (5 bases). This CDR3 spans 18 amino acids. Trimming cost V 6 bases and J 0 bases, with 23 bases left between them. Germline values: CDR1 MDHEN, CDR2 SYDVKM. The CDR3 DNA is TGTGCCAGCAGGGGGCCGGACGTGGTTCGGAAAGCTAACTATGGCTACACCTTC. Its protein product is CASRGPDVVRKANYGYTF.

J is TRBJ2-2 and V is TRBV2; tentative D call: TRBD2 (6 bases). CDR1 and CDR2 (germline): SNHLY, FYNNEI. Trimming took off 7 bases at V and 0 bases at J, with 12 bases between the two ends. The CDR3 covers 15 residues. The CDR3 loop is CASISGLSNTGELFF. CDR3 bases: TGTGCCAGCATATCGGGACTTTCGAACACCGGGGAGCTGTTTTTT.

V is TRBV11-2 and J is TRBJ2-2; 8 bases are shared with TRBD2. This CDR3 region has 16 residues. Looked up from germline, CDR1 is SGHAT and CDR2 is FQNNGV. Trimming at V came to 5 bases and at J to 4 bases, leaving 9 bases not matched to a gene. CDR3 residues: CASSLQAGASTGELFF. In DNA, the CDR3 is TGTGCCAGCAGCCTCCAAGCGGGAGCCAGCACCGGGGAGCTGTTTTTT.

This clonotype came up a few times. This chain uses TRBV29-1 with TRBJ2-5; no reliable D call. Trimming shortened V by 7 bases and J by 2 bases, and 14 bases separated the two germline ends. From germline, CDR1 is SQVTM and CDR2 ANQGSEA. This CDR3 is built from 13 residues. The CDR3 sequence: CSALSGPQETQYF. The CDR3, as DNA: TGCAGCGCCTTGAGTGGGCCACAAGAGACCCAGTACTTC.

This clonotype was recorded a few times. The chain combines TRBV20-1 with TRBJ2-7; 7 bases are a match to TRBD1. CDR3 length: 12 amino acids. V lost 5 bases and J lost 2; bases outside the gene matches: 3. Germline loops: CDR1 DFQATT, CDR2 SNEGSKA (reference sequence). CDR3 in amino acids: CSAGDSPYEQYF. CDR3 coding DNA: TGCAGTGCTGGGGACAGCCCCTACGAGCAGTACTTC.

The chain combines TRBV6-2 or TRBV6-3 with TRBJ1-2, with 7 bases aligning to TRBD1. This CDR3 contains 14 residues. From germline, CDR1 is MNHEY and CDR2 SVGEGT. V dropped 3 bases and J dropped 5; count of bases not matched to a gene: 6. The CDR3 sequence is CASSYRDSWYGYTF. CDR3 DNA: TGTGCCAGCAGTTATCGGGACAGTTGGTATGGCTACACCTTC.

The rearrangement uses TRBV14 and TRBJ2-1; D call uncertain. V was cut by 0 bases and J by 9 bases, with 15 bases left in between. Germline V lookup: CDR1 SGHDN, CDR2 FVKESK. The CDR3 extends over 15 amino acids. The CDR3 reads CASSQDLITDGEQFF. The DNA of the CDR3 is TGTGCCAGCAGCCAAGATCTAATCACGGACGGTGAGCAGTTCTTC.

This chain joins TRBV27 and TRBJ1-1; D is unclear. The CDR3 is 13 residues long. The germline V gene has CDR1 MNHEY and CDR2 SMNVEV (reference sequence). Deletions cut 3 bases from V and 1 base from J, with 6 bases between. The CDR3 region is CASSLNKNTEAFF. CDR3 DNA sequence: TGTGCCAGCAGTTTGAATAAGAACACTGAAGCTTTCTTT.

The genes are TRBV20-1 and TRBJ1-2, with D tentatively TRBD1 (6 bases). The V gene lost 6 bases and the J gene lost 6 bases, with 17 bases spanning the gap. The CDR3 extends over 13 amino acids. Germline-derived CDR1 and CDR2 are DFQATT and SNEGSKA (reference sequence). The CDR3 reads CSAFRTATNGYTF. The CDR3, as DNA: TGCAGTGCCTTCCGGACAGCTACCAATGGCTACACCTTC.

The rearrangement joins TRBV2 to TRBJ1-3, with D tentatively TRBD1 (5 bases). V was trimmed by 4 bases and J by 2 bases, leaving 18 bases between them. CDR3 length: 17 amino acids. The V gene's germline CDR1 is SNHLY and CDR2 FYNNEI. This CDR3 reads CASSGATATTTGNTIYF. The DNA for the CDR3 is TGTGCCAGCAGTGGGGCGACAGCGACCACAACTGGAAACACCATATATTTT.